The 22 T cell receptor beta chains below all came from one sample that was sequenced in a study of CXCR3-negative and CXCR3-positive naive CD8 T cells. The TRB libraries of cDNA were built by UMI-labeled 5' RACE. TCRdb reanalyzed the 5' RACE reads and collapses them to one entry per CDR3 protein, without DNA. The data include some 130,000 distinct CDR3 sequences; the top ten clones carry about 0.3%. Material for sequencing was naive CXCR3- CD8+ T cells from blood. As to subset: CD45RO-CCR7+CD27+CD95- naive CD8+ T cells lacking CXCR3 (TNR3-). Receptor source: a human donor in good health. Some clones in this sample may be carry-over from other donors' samples.

CDR3 residues: CASSLPTGLFNEQFF. This sequence joins TRBV7-9 and TRBJ2-1; checking the TCRdb D call of TRBD1 is not possible without DNA. Per the germline V gene, CDR1 is SEHNR and CDR2 is FQNEAQ (reference sequence). The CDR3 is 15 residues long.

The chain is built from TRBV28 and TRBJ2-7; TCRdb proposes TRBD2, but this gene call is untestable without DNA. Germline V gene lookup returns CDR1 MDHEN and CDR2 SYDVKM. This CDR3 has 13 residues. The CDR3 protein is CASSLSPGREQYF.

This sequence joins TRBV7-6 and TRBJ2-1; TCRdb gives TRBD2 as the D gene, but with no DNA this cannot be confirmed. Germline V gene data show CDR1 as SGHVS and CDR2 as FNYEAQ. CDR3 size: 16 residues. The CDR3 here is CASSLALGEGPNEQFF.

The genes are TRBV6-4 and TRBJ1-6; the TCRdb call, TRBD1, lacks DNA for checking. This CDR3 is 14 amino acids long. In germline, CDR1 is MRHNA, CDR2 SNTAGT. CDR3: CASSEGQEGSPLHF.

The rearrangement uses TRBV6-1 and TRBJ1-5; TCRdb's D gene call, TRBD1, goes unchecked for lack of DNA. The CDR3 has 15 residues. Germline values: CDR1 MNHNS, CDR2 SASEGT. This CDR3 is CANSDPDRGSQPQHF.

CDR3 residues: CASSHGQGAKNIQYF. The J gene is TRBJ2-4, the V gene TRBV19; TCRdb reports TRBD1, a call that lacks DNA to check it against. The germline CDR1 and CDR2 sequences are LNHDA and SQIVND (reference sequence). The CDR3 length is 15 residues.

The rearrangement uses TRBV29-1 and TRBJ2-7. Per germline, CDR1 SQVTM and CDR2 ANQGSEA. The CDR3 consists of 12 residues. CDR3 residues: CSVEYRAGQQYF.

The rearrangement joins TRBV27 to TRBJ2-1; TCRdb's D call of TRBD1 is untestable without DNA. The CDR3 loop spans 18 amino acids. CDR1 is MNHEY, CDR2 SMNVEV, per germline (reference sequence). Here the CDR3 reads CASSLDAPGSSSYNEQFF.

This sequence joins TRBV29-1 and TRBJ1-2; the D call from TCRdb, TRBD1, cannot be confirmed without DNA. Germline V gene data show CDR1 as SQVTM and CDR2 as ANQGSEA. This CDR3 is 11 amino acids long. CDR3 protein: CSVVGGLGYTF.

The rearrangement joins TRBV6-5 to TRBJ2-7; TCRdb names TRBD1, which stays unverified in the absence of DNA. CDR1 MNHEY and CDR2 SVGAGI come from the germline V gene. The CDR3 length is 14 residues. The CDR3 sequence is CASSPRQGRYEQYF.

CDR3 residues: CAWSLLRAPPGELFF. This chain joins TRBV30 and TRBJ2-2; the TRBD2 assignment by TCRdb is unverifiable without DNA. Germline CDR1 and CDR2: GTSNPN and SVGIG (reference sequence). The CDR3 has 15 amino acids.

The CDR3 spells CSVMTGADYEQYF. The V call is TRBV29-1, the J call TRBJ2-7; TCRdb returns TRBD1, unconfirmable since there is no DNA. Germline V gene sequence: CDR1 SQVTM, CDR2 ANQGSEA. The CDR3 loop spans 13 amino acids.

The chain couples TRBV7-7 to TRBJ2-2. Germline values: CDR1 SSHAT, CDR2 FNYEAQ (reference sequence). The CDR3 extends over 13 amino acids. The CDR3 sequence: CASSLIGAGELFF.

This chain connects TRBV7-9 to TRBJ2-7. This CDR3 region has 13 residues. CDR1 is SEHNR, CDR2 FQNEAQ, per germline (reference sequence). This chain's CDR3 is CASSSDAYYEQYF.

The genes are TRBV3-1 and TRBJ2-7; TCRdb's D gene call, TRBD1, goes unchecked for lack of DNA. The CDR3 covers 17 residues. Germline loops: CDR1 LGHDT, CDR2 YNNKEL (reference sequence). CDR3 in amino acids: CASSQDLRTGPSCEQYF.

The chain recombines TRBV4-3 with TRBJ2-3; TCRdb's D gene call, TRBD2, goes unchecked for lack of DNA. This CDR3 has 18 amino acids. Per the germline V gene, CDR1 is LGHNA and CDR2 is YSLEER. The CDR3 spells CASSQGFAGGPVTDTQYF.

This chain uses TRBV5-1 with TRBJ1-1. Germline V CDR1 and CDR2: SGHRS, YFSETQ. This CDR3 is built from 14 residues. CDR3 in amino acids: CASSTWTDGTEAFF.

This rearrangement joins TRBV5-6 to TRBJ2-3; checking the TCRdb D call of TRBD1 is not possible without DNA. Germline CDR1 reads SGHDT; CDR2 reads YYEEEE. The CDR3 contains 16 residues. Here the CDR3 reads CASTPGGGREIDTQYF.

The V call is TRBV29-1, the J call TRBJ2-7; TCRdb returns TRBD2, unconfirmable since there is no DNA. This CDR3 region has 14 residues. Per germline, CDR1 SQVTM and CDR2 ANQGSEA. CDR3: CSVEVLAGTYEQYF.

J is TRBJ2-7 and V is TRBV12-3 or TRBV12-4. This CDR3 comprises 13 residues. CDR3 sequence reads: CASSFGSRYEQYF.

V gene TRBV5-5 combines with J gene TRBJ2-3. There are 17 residues in the CDR3. Germline CDR1 SGHKS, CDR2 YYEKEE (reference sequence). The CDR3 is CASSILGLQESTDTQYF.

This chain links TRBV27 with TRBJ2-1; TCRdb names TRBD1, which stays unverified in the absence of DNA. Germline V CDR1 and CDR2: MNHEY, SMNVEV (reference sequence). This CDR3 spans 16 amino acids. The CDR3 loop reads CASSQEGTGGTNEQFF.